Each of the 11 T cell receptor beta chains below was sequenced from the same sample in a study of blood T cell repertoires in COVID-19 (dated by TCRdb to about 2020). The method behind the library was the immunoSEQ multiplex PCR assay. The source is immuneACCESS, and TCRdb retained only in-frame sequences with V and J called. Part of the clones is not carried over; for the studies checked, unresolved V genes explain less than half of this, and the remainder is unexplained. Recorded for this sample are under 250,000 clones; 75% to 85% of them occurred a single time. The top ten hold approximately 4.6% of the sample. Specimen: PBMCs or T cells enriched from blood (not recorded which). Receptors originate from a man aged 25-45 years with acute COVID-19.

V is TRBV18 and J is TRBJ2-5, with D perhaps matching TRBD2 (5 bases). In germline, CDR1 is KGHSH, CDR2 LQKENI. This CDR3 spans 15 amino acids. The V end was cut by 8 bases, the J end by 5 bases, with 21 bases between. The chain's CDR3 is CASHRASGLSETQYF. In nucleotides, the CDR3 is TGTGCCAGCCACCGGGCGTCGGGGTTAAGCGAGACCCAGTACTTC. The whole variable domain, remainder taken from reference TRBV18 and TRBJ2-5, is NAGVMQNPRHLVRRRGQEARLRCSPMKGHSHVYWYRQLPEEGLKFMVYLQKENIIDESGMPKERFSAEFPKEGPSILRIQQVVRGDSAAYFCASHRASGLSETQYFGPGTRLLVL.

CDR3 sequence (DNA): TGTGCCAGCAGTTCTCCCGGGAATTCACCCCTCCACTTT. It codes for CASSSPGNSPLHF. V is TRBV6-5 and J is TRBJ1-6; D not resolved. The CDR3 runs to 13 residues. With 4 bases removed from V and 7 bases from J, the gap between germline ends came to 8 bases. Germline V gene sequence: CDR1 MNHEY, CDR2 SVGAGI.

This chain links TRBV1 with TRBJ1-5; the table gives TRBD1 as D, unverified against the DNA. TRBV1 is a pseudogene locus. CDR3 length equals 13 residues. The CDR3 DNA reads TGCACCAGCAGCCAGGGGCTCAATCAGCCCCAGCATTTT. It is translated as CTSSQGLNQPQHF.

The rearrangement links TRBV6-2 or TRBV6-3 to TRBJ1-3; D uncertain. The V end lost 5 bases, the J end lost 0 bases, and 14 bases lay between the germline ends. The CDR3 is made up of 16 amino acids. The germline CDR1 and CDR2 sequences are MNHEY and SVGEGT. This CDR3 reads CASSTPRSSSGNTIYF. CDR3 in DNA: TGTGCCAGCAGTACCCCTCGATCTAGCTCTGGAAACACCATATATTTT.

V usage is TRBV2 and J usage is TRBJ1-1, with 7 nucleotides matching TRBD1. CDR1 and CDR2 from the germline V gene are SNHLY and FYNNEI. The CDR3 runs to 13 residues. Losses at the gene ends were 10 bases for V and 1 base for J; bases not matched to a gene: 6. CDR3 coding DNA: TGTGCCATTAGGACAGGAGAGAACACTGAAGCTTTCTTT. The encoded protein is CAIRTGENTEAFF.

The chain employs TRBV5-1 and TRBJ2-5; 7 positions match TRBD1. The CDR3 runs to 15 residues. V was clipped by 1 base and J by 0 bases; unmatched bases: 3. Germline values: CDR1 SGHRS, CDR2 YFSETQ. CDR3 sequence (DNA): TGCGCCAGCAGCTTGTGGGGGACAGACCAAGAGACCCAGTACTTC. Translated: CASSLWGTDQETQYF.

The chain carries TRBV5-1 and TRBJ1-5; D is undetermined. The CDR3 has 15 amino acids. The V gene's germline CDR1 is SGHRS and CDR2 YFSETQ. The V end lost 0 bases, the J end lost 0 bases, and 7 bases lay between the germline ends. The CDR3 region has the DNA TGCGCCAGCAGCTTGGGTGACACTAGCAATCAGCCCCAGCATTTT. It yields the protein CASSLGDTSNQPQHF.

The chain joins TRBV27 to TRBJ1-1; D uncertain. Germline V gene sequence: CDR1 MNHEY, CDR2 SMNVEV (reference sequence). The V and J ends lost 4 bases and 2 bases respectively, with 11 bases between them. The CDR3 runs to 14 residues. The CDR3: CASSSILRNTEAFF. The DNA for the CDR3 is TGTGCCAGCAGTTCCATTCTCAGAAACACTGAAGCTTTCTTT.

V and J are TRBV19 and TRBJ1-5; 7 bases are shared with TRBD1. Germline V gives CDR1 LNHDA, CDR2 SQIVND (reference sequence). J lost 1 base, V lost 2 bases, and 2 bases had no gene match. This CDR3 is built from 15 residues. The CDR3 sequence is CASSISGGSNQPQHF. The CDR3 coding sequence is TGTGCCAGTAGTATATCAGGGGGGAGCAATCAGCCCCAGCATTTT.

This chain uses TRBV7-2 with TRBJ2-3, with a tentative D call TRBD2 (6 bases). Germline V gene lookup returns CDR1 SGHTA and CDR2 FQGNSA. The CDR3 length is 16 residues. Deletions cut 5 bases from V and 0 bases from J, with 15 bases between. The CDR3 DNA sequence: TGTGCCAGCAGCCCTCTCGGGGCGGGGAGCACAGATACGCAGTATTTT. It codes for CASSPLGAGSTDTQYF.

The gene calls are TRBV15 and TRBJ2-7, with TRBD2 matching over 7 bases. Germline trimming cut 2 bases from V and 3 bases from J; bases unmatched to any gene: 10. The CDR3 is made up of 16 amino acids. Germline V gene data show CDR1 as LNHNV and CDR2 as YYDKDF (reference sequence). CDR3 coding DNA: TGTGCCACCAGCAGATTAACCCCTAGCGGAGGCTACGAGCAGTACTTC. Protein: CATSRLTPSGGYEQYF.